This TCR beta chain was recorded in a study of shared clonotypes between healthy human individuals. At the level of the study: The donor group consisted of a couple of women and three men, aged 18 to 49. Whole-study results and caveats: Few donors limited the genetic and exposure-history diversity represented. Relative to clonotypes present in all four donors, those not shared had lower generation probabilities. Estimated clonotype richness was generally higher in naive than memory subsets.

This CDR3 has 15 residues. Of note for this clone: The antigen remains unidentified.

TCRdb's copy holds only in-frame clones and misses some; the assay was immunoSEQ multiplex PCR. The sample includes about 2.4 million clones, roughly 93% seen only once; the top ten take more than 0.35%. The gene calls are TRBV21-1 and TRBJ2-2; the DNA was not compared with TRBD1, the D call given in the table. TRBV21-1 is a pseudogene. The source of this sequence is a man aged 18 to 29 in good health. Some clones in this sample may be carry-over from other donors' samples. The sequenced material came from naive CD4+ T cells from PBMCs. Documented subset: CD45RA+ positively selected. Here the CDR3 reads CASSKGQGRTGELFF. The CDR3 DNA follows: TGTGCCAGCAGCAAGGGACAGGGAAGGACCGGGGAGCTGTTTTTT.